This record covers a single T cell receptor (beta chain). Method: immunoSEQ multiplex PCR; TCRdb's copy keeps in-frame clones and lacks some. The sample carries some 66,000 clones, 85% recorded once. The source of the sample is a study of control samples from healthy donors and cancer patients. The source is a man in his forties in good health. The sequencing input was blood.

The CDR3 bases are TGTGCCATCAGCGATGTAGATTCACCCCTCCACTTT. Protein sequence: CAISDVDSPLHF. The chain has TRBV10-3 and TRBJ1-6; D remains unclear. V was shortened by 6 bases and J by 8 bases, with 8 bases between the two germline ends. The CDR3 has 12 amino acids. Germline V CDR1 and CDR2: ENHRY, SYGVKD.